The rows below give T cell receptor beta chains drawn from one sample of a study of CD8+ T cells in alopecia areata. The assay was immunoSEQ multiplex PCR, and TCRdb's table has in-frame clones only and misses some. The sample contains 150,000 or so clones, more than 40% of which appear only once. Specimen: CD4+ T cells sorted from blood. The receptor set was obtained from a human donor with alopecia areata. Both conserved end residues are part of each CDR3.

TRBV7-3	TRBJ1-1	CASSTRQGATEAFF
TRBV2	TRBJ2-7	CASSRTGFSYEQYF
TRBV29-1	TRBJ2-1	CSVKDAIMGLAGNEQFF
TRBV29-1	TRBJ2-1	CSVEEGRVDEQFF
TRBV6-5	TRBJ2-7	CASSYLTGRDEQYF
TRBV5-1	TRBJ2-3	CASSKNTDTQYF
TRBV21-1	TRBJ2-7	CASSRYSGTGREQYF
TRBV6-1	TRBJ2-5	CASRTIRYQETQYF
TRBV5-1	TRBJ2-5	CASSLGPGVQETQYF
TRBV27	TRBJ2-5	CASSLSDIGETQYF
TRBV30	TRBJ1-2	CAWSERARSYGYTF
TRBV29-1	TRBJ1-1	CSVEEGTADLAFF
TRBV18	TRBJ1-2	CASSRTEEGGYTF
TRBV7-6	TRBJ2-1	CASSRGNYNEQFF
TRBV29-1	TRBJ2-1	CSVVFRPSYNEQFF
TRBV30	TRBJ2-6	CAWSVPISKGGANVLTF
TRBV27	TRBJ2-7	CASSAPGTVVYEQYF
TRBV19	TRBJ1-1	CASTRQGAPEAFF
TRBV6-5	TRBJ2-1	CASSYGRVLGNEQFF
TRBV6-1	TRBJ2-2	CATRPTSTGELFF
TRBV4-2	TRBJ1-2	CASSQYYGYTF
TRBV7-8	TRBJ2-4	CASSHRDAKNIQYF
TRBV6-1	TRBJ2-7	CASVLGGGYVEQYF
TRBV6-5	TRBJ1-5	CASSYGLNQPQHF
TRBV2	TRBJ2-1	CASSRDRGRGNEQFF
TRBV7-9	TRBJ2-1	CASSLRGVEKRVTKNEQFF
TRBV7-9	TRBJ2-3	CASSLGTGDTQYF